This T cell receptor beta chain was obtained from a study of early T cells in non-severe SARS-CoV-2 infection. This clonotype was picked up many times. Molecules of cDNA were individually given unique molecular identifiers that were attached to them. TCRdb reprocessed the 5' RACE reads via MiXCR and lists one record per CDR3 protein. The data hold about 30,000 distinct CDR3 sequences, with under 5.5% observed a single time. CDR3 length: 15 amino acids. The receptor's source is an adult who was a healthcare worker with PCR-confirmed SARS-CoV-2 infection or an uninfected control (not recorded which). The genes are TRBV21-1 and TRBJ2-1; the table assigns TRBD1, which was not confirmed against the DNA. TRBV21-1 is a pseudogene locus. This specimen was whole blood, taken at baseline. The CDR3 here is CASSRDRATYNEQFF. DNA for the CDR3: TGTGCCAGCAGCCGGGACAGGGCCACTTACAATGAGCAGTTCTTC.